One and the same sample provided the 25 T cell receptor beta chains below, sequenced in a study of T-cell reconstitution after alpha-beta-depleted transplantation in children. TCRbeta library preparation incorporated unique molecular identifiers. One entry per CDR3 protein, called by TCRdb with MiXCR from the PCR reads. The repertoire holds hundreds of thousands of distinct CDR3 sequences, with roughly 17% as singletons. Sequencing was performed on PBMCs, mostly from graft donor cells, taken 360 days after TCRalphabeta/CD19-depleted stem cell transplant. Every receptor here comes from a boy younger than two who had a stem cell transplant for Wiskott-Aldrich syndrome, so the T cells may come from the graft donor.

This clonotype was recorded many times. The chain carries TRBV12-3 or TRBV12-4 and TRBJ2-1; D gene ambiguous. CDR3 length: 12 amino acids. V lost 8 bases and J 4 bases, leaving 9 bases between the germline ends. Here the CDR3 reads CASREQYNEQFF. Written as DNA, the CDR3 is TGTGCCAGCCGCGAGCAGTACAATGAGCAGTTCTTC.

This clonotype was counted between two and nine times. The chain joins TRBV6-1 to TRBJ2-1; 8 positions match TRBD2. With 5 bases clipped from V and 9 bases from J, the junction kept 6 bases outside the gene matches. This CDR3 spans 13 amino acids. Germline values: CDR1 MNHNS, CDR2 SASEGT. In DNA, the CDR3 is TGTGCCAGCAGTCGCAGCGGGAGAGGTGAGCAGTTCTTC. This encodes CASSRSGRGEQFF.

The sample holds a few counts of this clonotype. CDR3 amino acids: CSASDISNYGYTF. In DNA form, the CDR3 reads TGCAGTGCCTCGGACATTTCTAACTATGGCTACACCTTC. The chain recombines TRBV20-1 with TRBJ1-2, with D perhaps TRBD1 (5 bases). This CDR3 is built from 13 residues. Germline values: CDR1 DFQATT, CDR2 SNEGSKA (reference sequence). The V end was cut by 6 bases, the J end by 0 bases, with 11 bases between.

In its sample, this clonotype was seen a few times. This sequence joins TRBV28 and TRBJ2-1; D unclear. Germline values: CDR1 MDHEN, CDR2 SYDVKM. The CDR3 sequence is 10 residues long. Trimming took off 10 bases at V and 7 bases at J, with 8 bases between the two ends. The DNA for the CDR3 is TGTGCCACCCTAAAGAATGAGCAGTTCTTC. Translating gives CATLKNEQFF.

This rearrangement joins TRBV7-2 to TRBJ1-5, with D unclear. The CDR3 consists of 13 residues. The V end was cut by 3 bases, the J end by 2 bases, with 5 bases between. Looked up from germline, CDR1 is SGHTA and CDR2 is FQGNSA. CDR3 loop: CASSFAGNQPQHF. CDR3 sequence (DNA): TGTGCCAGCAGCTTCGCCGGCAATCAGCCCCAGCATTTT.

J is TRBJ1-1 and V is TRBV20-1, with TRBD1 as a possible D gene (6 bases). Germline CDR1 and CDR2: DFQATT and SNEGSKA (reference sequence). The V and J ends lost 6 bases and 0 bases respectively, with 11 bases between them. The CDR3 contains 13 residues. This CDR3 reads CSARQDMNTEAFF. The CDR3 DNA follows: TGCAGTGCCCGACAGGATATGAACACTGAAGCTTTCTTT.

This chain links TRBV5-1 with TRBJ2-1, with a possible D match to TRBD1 (6 bases). Germline-derived CDR1 and CDR2 are SGHRS and YFSETQ. This CDR3 has 16 amino acids. V was shortened by 0 bases and J by 4 bases, with 14 bases between the two germline ends. CDR3 region: CASSLDREYKYNEQFF. CDR3 in DNA: TGCGCCAGCAGCTTGGACAGGGAGTACAAATACAATGAGCAGTTCTTC.

This clonotype was counted many times. The chain carries TRBV12-3 or TRBV12-4 and TRBJ2-7; either TRBD1 or TRBD2 may supply D (6 bases each). The CDR3 runs to 15 residues. Trimming removed 1 base at V and 5 bases at J, with 15 bases between. CDR3 coding DNA: TGTGCCAGCAGTTTAGTATGGGGGGCGCGCCACGAGCAGTACTTC. It encodes CASSLVWGARHEQYF.

This clonotype was observed a few times. The chain employs TRBV6-5 and TRBJ2-6, with D uncertain. The CDR3 contains 15 residues. V lost 2 bases and J 1 base, leaving 6 bases between the germline ends. CDR1 and CDR2 from the germline V gene are MNHEY and SVGAGI. The CDR3 nucleotides are TGTGCCAGCAGTTACGGGCAATCTGGGGCCAACGTCCTGACTTTC. It specifies CASSYGQSGANVLTF.

This clonotype was seen a handful of times. The chain recombines TRBV29-1 with TRBJ2-1; the D gene is possibly TRBD1 (5 bases). V was cut by 6 bases and J by 0 bases, with 12 bases left in between. Germline V gene lookup returns CDR1 SQVTM and CDR2 ANQGSEA. CDR3 size: 14 residues. The CDR3 region has the DNA TGCAGCGTCGGACACGGGCCCTCCTACAATGAGCAGTTCTTC. It translates to CSVGHGPSYNEQFF.

The chain joins TRBV7-2 to TRBJ2-7; D is unclear. The CDR3 loop spans 14 amino acids. Trimming left V 5 bases short and J 3 bases short, with 14 bases between. CDR1 is SGHTA, CDR2 FQGNSA, per germline. The DNA for the CDR3 is TGTGCCAGCAGCAGACAATCTCACGACTACGAGCAGTACTTC. Amino acids: CASSRQSHDYEQYF.

This clonotype was observed a handful of times. The chain carries TRBV7-9 and TRBJ2-4; D is ambiguous. Germline loops: CDR1 SEHNR, CDR2 FQNEAQ (reference sequence). This CDR3 comprises 16 residues. V was clipped by 2 bases and J by 0 bases, with 11 bases between them. As DNA, the CDR3 is TGTGCCAGCAGCTTAATGGGTCAACTAGCCAAAAACATTCAGTACTTC. Translated, it gives CASSLMGQLAKNIQYF. The complete variable domain, with remaining parts taken from reference TRBV7-9 and TRBJ2-4, reads DTGVSQNPRHKITKRGQNVTFRCDPISEHNRLYWYRQTLGQGPEFLTYFQNEAQLEKSRLLSDRFSAERPKGSFSTLEIQRTEQGDSAMYLCASSLMGQLAKNIQYFGAGTRLSVL.

This clonotype was seen repeatedly, ten times or more. The chain links TRBV25-1 to TRBJ2-5, with no clear D. CDR1 and CDR2 (germline): MGHDK, SYGVNS. Trimming took off 1 base at V and 3 bases at J, with 6 bases between the two ends. The CDR3 extends over 13 amino acids. In DNA form, the CDR3 reads TGTGCCAGCAGTGAATTAACGGAAGAGACCCAGTACTTC. It specifies CASSELTEETQYF.

This clonotype was seen a handful of times. The chain is built from TRBV20-1 and TRBJ2-7; D is ambiguous. The germline V and J ends were trimmed by 6 bases and 3 bases, with 15 bases remaining between them. Germline V gene sequence: CDR1 DFQATT, CDR2 SNEGSKA (reference sequence). The CDR3 consists of 13 residues. The CDR3 DNA reads TGCAGTGCCACATGGTTCTTCAGCTACGAGCAGTACTTC. Translating it yields CSATWFFSYEQYF.

This clonotype has only a few counts. The chain links TRBV5-1 to TRBJ2-3; D is ambiguous. Looked up from germline, CDR1 is SGHRS and CDR2 is YFSETQ. The CDR3 spans 14 residues. Trimming removed 0 bases at V and 2 bases at J, with 7 bases between. CDR3 in amino acids: CASSLAPLTDTQYF. CDR3 DNA: TGCGCCAGCAGCTTGGCCCCACTCACAGATACGCAGTATTTT.

There are a few counts of this clonotype. This chain uses TRBV5-1 with TRBJ2-3; 12 bases align to TRBD2. CDR1 and CDR2 (germline): SGHRS, YFSETQ. V dropped 4 bases and J dropped 7; count of bases not matched to a gene: 4. CDR3 length: 14 residues. The chain's CDR3 is CASSPGLAGNTQYF. The CDR3 nucleotides are TGCGCCAGCAGCCCTGGACTAGCGGGGAATACGCAGTATTTT.

The chain is built from TRBV12-3 or TRBV12-4 and TRBJ1-1, with 7 bases identical to TRBD1. The CDR3 is made up of 14 amino acids. Trimming removed 6 bases from V and 11 bases from J; junction bases left unmatched: 15. Written as DNA, the CDR3 is TGTGCCAGCAGCTCCAGACAGGGTAATATTCGGGCTTTCTTT. This translates into CASSSRQGNIRAFF.

The chain is built from TRBV30 and TRBJ2-7, with TRBD1 identical over 7 bases. This CDR3 contains 17 residues. The ends lost 1 base at V and 4 bases at J; junction bases unmatched: 16. CDR1 GTSNPN and CDR2 SVGIG come from the germline V gene (reference sequence). The CDR3, as DNA: TGTGCCTGGAGTGAGGAACCAACTTGGGGACAGACGTACGAGCAGTACTTC. Protein sequence: CAWSEEPTWGQTYEQYF. Together with reference TRBV30 and TRBJ2-7, the CDR3 gives the full variable domain: SQTIHQWPATLVQPVGSPLSLECTVEGTSNPNLYWYRQAAGRGLQLLFYSVGIGQISSEVPQNLSASRPQDRQFILSSKKLLLSDSGFYLCAWSEEPTWGQTYEQYFGPGTRLTVT.

A few counts support this clonotype. The chain links TRBV4-3 to TRBJ2-2, with D unclear. The CDR3 covers 16 residues. Per germline, CDR1 LGHNA and CDR2 YSLEER. The V end lost 0 bases, the J end lost 6 bases, and 14 bases lay between the germline ends. The CDR3 here is CASSQERSPAPGELFF. The CDR3 DNA reads TGCGCCAGCAGCCAAGAGAGGAGTCCGGCCCCCGGGGAGCTGTTTTTT.

The chain employs TRBV29-1 and TRBJ2-3, with 7 bases matching TRBD2. V lost 4 bases, J lost 2 bases, and 3 bases stayed unmatched. Germline CDR1 SQVTM, CDR2 ANQGSEA. The CDR3 consists of 13 residues. CDR3 coding DNA: TGCAGCGTTGCTAGCGGAACCACAGATACGCAGTATTTT. As protein: CSVASGTTDTQYF.

This clonotype was detected a few times. The rearrangement links TRBV6-6 to TRBJ2-5; D unresolved. Germline V gene sequence: CDR1 MNHNY, CDR2 SVGAGI (reference sequence). V lost 2 bases, J lost 5 bases, and 6 bases lay in between. This CDR3 is built from 12 residues. The CDR3, as DNA: TGTGCCAGCAGTTACCCGCGGGAGACCCAGTACTTC. This codes for CASSYPRETQYF.

The V and J genes are TRBV18 and TRBJ2-1; either TRBD1 or TRBD2 may fit D (5 bases each). Germline V CDR1 and CDR2: KGHSH, LQKENI. CDR3 length equals 14 residues. Trimming shortened V by 3 bases and J by 7 bases, and 13 bases separated the two germline ends. The DNA of the CDR3 is TGTGCCAGCTCACCGAGGGGTAGCGCAAATGAGCAGTTCTTC. Translation gives CASSPRGSANEQFF.

This clonotype showed up just a few times. The chain has TRBV24-1 and TRBJ1-2; D gene uncertain. The ends were cut back, 4 bases at V and 2 bases at J, with 4 bases in the middle. Per the germline V gene, CDR1 is KGHDR and CDR2 is SFDVKD. The CDR3 runs 12 residues. CDR3 sequence reads: CATSDVNYGYTF. The CDR3 region has the DNA TGTGCCACCAGTGACGTCAACTATGGCTACACCTTC.

This rearrangement joins TRBV4-3 to TRBJ2-1; tentatively, D is TRBD1 (6 bases). This CDR3 region has 13 residues. Trimming took off 2 bases at V and 9 bases at J, with 11 bases between the two ends. Germline assignment: CDR1 LGHNA and CDR2 YSLEER. The CDR3 region is CASSQKGVGEQFF. In DNA form, the CDR3 reads TGCGCCAGCAGCCAAAAGGGGGTAGGTGAGCAGTTCTTC.

The rearrangement joins TRBV7-9 to TRBJ2-5; D uncertain. Looked up from germline, CDR1 is SEHNR and CDR2 is FQNEAQ (reference sequence). Trimming left V 5 bases short and J 10 bases short, with 11 bases between. This CDR3 contains 11 residues. The DNA of the CDR3 is TGTGCCAGCAGCCTTATAGACCACCAGTACTTC. It is translated as CASSLIDHQYF.